These T cell receptor beta chains were read from a single sample in a study of Graves' ophthalmopathy and Graves' hyperthyroidism. TCRdb ran MiXCR on the multiplex PCR reads and lists one entry per CDR3 protein. This sample yields more than 300,000 distinct CDR3 sequences, of which 15% to 19% are seen a single time; roughly 7% belongs to the top ten. The sequencing sample was made of peripheral blood. These receptors all come from a woman younger than 35 with stable Graves' hyperthyroidism. The CDR3 runs from the conserved cysteine through the conserved F or W. A D gene is named only where the DNA matches it firmly. Part of the rows lack a size; the others show once, few, many or a class for expanded clones.

many	TRBD1	TRBV6-1	TRBJ1-5	CASDGQGRNQPQHF	TGTGCCAGCGACGGACAGGGCCGGAATCAGCCCCAGCATTTT
many	TRBD1	TRBV5-1	TRBJ2-2	CASSFLGQGELFF	TGCGCCAGCAGCTTCCTAGGACAGGGCGAGCTGTTTTTT
many	.	TRBV2	TRBJ2-7	CASSGWDTVGNEQYF	TGTGCCAGCAGTGGATGGGACACGGTTGGTAACGAGCAGTACTTC
many	.	TRBV20-1	TRBJ2-7	CSARDATQAYEQYF	TGCAGTGCTAGAGATGCAACACAAGCCTACGAGCAGTACTTC
many	.	TRBV4-1	TRBJ2-7	CASSQDEGENYEQYF	TGCGCCAGCAGCCAAGATGAGGGGGAGAACTACGAGCAGTACTTC
.	.	TRBV20-1	TRBJ2-7	CSARANSYEQYF	TGCAGTGCTAGAGCCAACAGCTACGAGCAGTACTTC
many	.	TRBV6-1	TRBJ2-7	CASSEVLGSEQYF	TGTGCCAGCAGTGAGGTTCTGGGGAGCGAGCAGTACTTC
many	.	TRBV24-1	TRBJ2-5	CATSDRGAEETQYF	TGTGCCACCAGTGATCGGGGGGCGGAGGAGACCCAGTACTTC
many	.	TRBV6-5	TRBJ2-2	CASSYAGHRGGTGELFF	TGTGCCAGCAGTTACGCAGGGCACAGGGGGGGTACCGGGGAGCTGTTTTTT
many	.	TRBV5-1	TRBJ1-6	CASSFRVPNSPLHF	TGCGCCAGCAGCTTCAGGGTACCAAATTCACCCCTCCACTTT
.	.	TRBV7-9	TRBJ2-5	CASLTGKTQYF	TGTGCCAGCTTAACAGGGAAGACCCAGTACTTC
many	.	TRBV11-2	TRBJ2-5	CASSLRLLSSEKETQYF	TGTGCCAGCAGCTTAAGACTGCTAAGTAGCGAGAAAGAGACCCAGTACTTC
many	TRBD1	TRBV28	TRBJ1-1	CASSHQGALRTEAFF	TGTGCCAGCAGCCATCAGGGGGCCTTGAGAACTGAAGCTTTCTTT
many	.	TRBV28	TRBJ1-2	CASGIRAAGEGYTF	TGTGCCAGCGGGATTAGGGCCGCCGGGGAGGGCTACACCTTC
many	TRBD1	TRBV4-2	TRBJ2-4	CASSQVATGLKNIQYF	TGTGCCAGCAGCCAAGTGGCGACAGGGCTAAAAAACATTCAGTACTTC
.	.	TRBV24-1	TRBJ1-2	CATSDSSGLFNYGYTF	TGTGCCACCAGTGATTCAAGCGGCCTATTTAACTATGGCTACACCTTC
few	.	TRBV7-9	TRBJ1-1	CASSLDGSVTEAFF	TGTGCCAGCAGCTTAGATGGCAGTGTAACTGAAGCTTTCTTT
.	TRBD1	TRBV7-2	TRBJ1-3	CASSSQGQGGNTIYF	TGTGCCAGCAGCTCCCAAGGACAGGGGGGAAACACCATATATTTT
many	.	TRBV7-9	TRBJ1-2	CASSTVQGNYGYTF	TGTGCCAGCAGCACGGTACAGGGCAACTATGGCTACACCTTC
.	TRBD1	TRBV18	TRBJ1-2	CASSPGGTGIFHYGYTF	TGTGCCAGCTCACCGGGGGGGACAGGGATCTTCCACTATGGCTACACCTTC
.	TRBD2	TRBV7-3	TRBJ2-5	CASSFPAGGQETQYF	TGTGCCAGCAGCTTCCCAGCGGGGGGGCAAGAGACCCAGTACTTC
few	.	TRBV2	TRBJ1-2	CASSKRLGGNYGYTF	TGTGCCAGCAGTAAAAGGTTGGGCGGGAACTATGGCTACACCTTC
once	.	TRBV6-1	TRBJ1-3	CASRSTGLSSGNTIYF	TGTGCCAGCAGATCGACGGGGCTGAGCTCTGGAAACACCATATATTTT
many	.	TRBV12-3/TRBV12-4	TRBJ2-6	CANSFRTVSLGSGANVLTF	TGTGCCAACAGTTTCCGGACAGTTAGCCTAGGGTCTGGGGCCAACGTCCTGACTTTC
.	TRBD1	TRBV6-2/TRBV6-3	TRBJ2-7	CASTGQLSYEQYF	TGTGCCAGTACGGGACAGCTCTCCTACGAGCAGTACTTC
many	.	TRBV6-1	TRBJ1-5	CASSRASGNQPQHF	TGTGCCAGCAGCCGGGCCTCGGGCAATCAGCCCCAGCATTTT
many	.	TRBV12-3/TRBV12-4	TRBJ1-5	CASSLAPPGRDNQPQHF	TGTGCCAGCAGTTTAGCGCCCCCCGGCAGGGACAATCAGCCCCAGCATTTT
many	.	TRBV2	TRBJ2-5	CASSEIRPGETQYF	TGTGCCAGCAGTGAGATAAGGCCAGGAGAGACCCAGTACTTC
many	.	TRBV11-2	TRBJ2-7	CASSPLAGYSYEQYF	TGTGCCAGCAGCCCCTTAGCAGGGTATAGCTACGAGCAGTACTTC
many	TRBD1	TRBV12-3/TRBV12-4	TRBJ1-1	CASRTDRVSAEAFF	TGTGCCAGCAGGACTGACAGGGTTAGTGCTGAAGCTTTCTTT
many	.	TRBV12-3/TRBV12-4	TRBJ1-1	CASSPDRFEAFF	TGTGCCAGCAGTCCTGACAGGTTTGAAGCTTTCTTT
.	.	TRBV27	TRBJ1-5	CASSWRGNQPQHF	TGTGCCAGCAGCTGGAGGGGTAATCAGCCCCAGCATTTT
many	.	TRBV19	TRBJ1-5	CASGVRDQPQHF	TGTGCCAGTGGGGTCAGGGATCAGCCCCAGCATTTT
many	.	TRBV5-1	TRBJ2-2	CASSPRSSGTPNTGELFF	TGCGCCAGCAGTCCTCGCTCCTCCGGGACACCGAACACCGGGGAGCTGTTTTTT
many	.	TRBV6-5	TRBJ2-5	CASSYSGARGGETQYF	TGTGCCAGCAGTTACTCCGGGGCGAGGGGGGGGGAGACCCAGTACTTC